These 25 T cell receptor beta chains were all obtained from the same sample, sequenced in a study of tumor and adjacent non-tumor tissue in lung cancer. No cell sorting was done before RNA was extracted from the tissue. The normal lung tissue was taken more than 3 cm from the tumor edge. A modified ARM-PCR protocol with three rounds of nested PCR amplified TCRbeta. TCRdb reprocessed the multiplex PCR reads via MiXCR and lists one record per CDR3 protein. The sample has some 100,000 distinct CDR3 sequences; about 60% are singletons. The specimen sequenced was distant non-tumor lung tissue. The receptors originated from a man younger than 45 with non-small cell lung cancer.

On this clonotype itself: A junction end diverges from the germline sequence, so it may reflect a read error. The genes are TRBV6-2 or TRBV6-3 and TRBJ2-3, with D unclear. The CDR3 sequence is 13 residues long. Germline values: CDR1 MNHEY, CDR2 SVGEGT. Here the CDR3 DNA reads TGTGTCAGCAGTTTTCGTCCGGTCGATACGCAGTCTTTT. Encoded protein: CVSSFRPVDTQSF.

Points on this clonotype: Likely a read error: the CDR3 ends without its conserved phenylalanine or tryptophan. This sequence joins TRBV11-3 and TRBJ2-1; D is unclear. There are 13 residues in the CDR3. Germline V lookup: CDR1 SGHNT, CDR2 YENEEA. The CDR3: CASSHTPGNGQFI. The DNA for the CDR3 is TGTGCCAGCAGCCACACACCTGGCAATGGGCAGTTCATC.

Details on this clonotype: At one of its ends the junction is not consistent with the germline gene, which may arise from a read error. This chain links TRBV20-1 with TRBJ2-7; D may be TRBD1 or TRBD2 (5 bases each). In germline, CDR1 is DFQATT, CDR2 SNEGSKA (reference sequence). The CDR3 loop spans 13 amino acids. This CDR3 is CSAPKGTRDERYF. Here the CDR3 DNA reads TGCAGTGCCCCGAAGGGGACCCGAGACGAGCGGTACTTC.

As for this clonotype: This may be a read error, as it is one base from a much larger clone. This chain connects TRBV20-1 to TRBJ2-1; the D gene is possibly TRBD2 (6 bases). CDR3 length: 14 residues. Germline V CDR1 and CDR2: DFQATT, SNEGSKA (reference sequence). The CDR3 here is CSASTSLSYNEQSF. CDR3 nucleotides: TGCAGTGCCTCAACTAGCTTATCCTACAATGAGCAGTCCTTC.

This clonotype was found a few times. The CDR3, as DNA: TGCGCCACCAAAGCGGGGGGGCAGAGCACAGATACGCAGTATTTT. Its protein product is CATKAGGQSTDTQYF. This chain connects TRBV5-1 to TRBJ2-3, with 10 positions matching TRBD2. The germline V gene has CDR1 SGHRS and CDR2 YFSETQ. J was trimmed by 0 bases and V by 9 bases; bases with no gene match: 7. This CDR3 spans 15 amino acids.

This clonotype was seen many times. The chain couples TRBV12-5 to TRBJ2-4; D is unresolved. Germline V gives CDR1 LGHNT, CDR2 FRNRAP. The CDR3 extends over 14 amino acids. Trimming removed 2 bases from V and 0 bases from J, with 5 bases in between. The CDR3 is CASGLTAAKNIQYF. The CDR3, as DNA: TGTGCTAGTGGTTTGACAGCAGCCAAAAACATTCAGTACTTC.

The chain carries TRBV20-1 and TRBJ2-3, with TRBD2 as a possible D gene (5 bases). Germline CDR1 is DFQATT and CDR2 is SNEGSKA (reference sequence). This CDR3 is built from 12 residues. The CDR3 region has the DNA TGCGGTACTGGAGAGGGTACAGATACGCAGTATTTT. Translated, it gives CGTGEGTDTQYF.

This clonotype has more than one count but fewer than ten. The CDR3 coding sequence is TGTGCCAGCAGCCGACAGGCTAACGAGCAGTACTTC. Translation: CASSRQANEQYF. This chain joins TRBV11-2 and TRBJ2-7; TRBD1 is a possible D gene (6 bases). Trimming removed 5 bases at V and 5 bases at J, with 10 bases between. CDR1 SGHAT and CDR2 FQNNGV come from the germline V gene. There are 12 residues in the CDR3.

By proportion, this clonotype is medium-sized. The V and J genes are TRBV28 and TRBJ1-6, with 7 positions matching TRBD1. CDR3 size: 15 residues. The germline CDR1 and CDR2 sequences are MDHEN and SYDVKM. The V segment lost 0 bases and the J segment 6 bases; nucleotides outside the gene matches: 2. DNA for the CDR3: TGTGCCAGCAGTTTATGGGACAGGTTTAATTCACCCCTCCACTTT. As protein: CASSLWDRFNSPLHF.

To note about this clonotype: This likely comes from a read error, as the CDR3 has no conserved phenylalanine or tryptophan at its end. The gene calls are TRBV20-1 and TRBJ2-1, with a weak D call TRBD1 (6 bases). V shed 3 bases and J shed 8 bases, with 14 bases lying between them. Germline CDR1 and CDR2: DFQATT and SNEGSKA (reference sequence). CDR3 length: 13 amino acids. The CDR3 DNA sequence: TGCAGTGCTAGTCCGGACAGATACGATGAGCAGTTCCTC. Translated: CSASPDRYDEQFL.

This chain links TRBV29-1 with TRBJ2-7; a weak D match, TRBD1 (5 bases). The CDR3 spans 12 residues. Germline values: CDR1 SQVTM, CDR2 ANQGSEA. CDR3 in DNA: TGCAATCGCAAGGCAGGGATGAATGAGCAGTACTTC. Translating it yields CNRKAGMNEQYF.

Details on this clonotype: A much larger clonotype is one base distant, so this may be a read error. This is likely a read error, given that the CDR3 carries no conserved phenylalanine or tryptophan at its end. V and J are TRBV5-6 and TRBJ2-5, with 11 bases fitting TRBD1. The CDR3 length is 16 residues. V trimming: 2 bases; J trimming: 5 bases; junction bases outside the gene matches: 8. The V gene's germline CDR1 is SGHDT and CDR2 YYEEEE. CDR3 DNA: TGTGCCAGCAGCTTTGGGGGACAGGGGGGGCTTGAGACCCAGTACCTC. Protein: CASSFGGQGGLETQYL.

The table lists this clonotype with a few counts. The final CDR3 position lacks the conserved phenylalanine or tryptophan, pointing to a likely read error. The chain couples TRBV5-4 to TRBJ1-3; D gene ambiguous. Trimming removed 5 bases from V and 2 bases from J, with 8 bases in between. The CDR3 has 13 residues. From germline, CDR1 is SGHNT and CDR2 YYREEE (reference sequence). The CDR3 nucleotides read TGTGCCAGCAGGGAAGGGACTGGAAACACCATATATCTT. As protein: CASREGTGNTIYL.

In regard to this clonotype: The conserved phenylalanine or tryptophan is not found at the CDR3 terminus, so this likely reflects a read error. The chain combines TRBV6-4 with TRBJ1-5, with no clear D. The CDR3 is 16 residues long. CDR1 MRHNA and CDR2 SNTAGT come from the germline V gene. Trimming shortened V by 0 bases and J by 4 bases, and 13 bases separated the two germline ends. The CDR3 spells CASSDSDLRYNQPQHS. The CDR3 region has the DNA TGTGCCAGCAGTGACTCGGACTTGAGGTATAATCAGCCCCAGCATTCT.

This clonotype was picked up many times. CDR3 in DNA: TGCAGTGTAGGAGGGGCTGGTGGCACCGGGGAGCTGTTTTTT. Residues: CSVGGAGGTGELFF. The V gene is TRBV20-1, the J gene TRBJ2-2; TRBD2 might be the D (6 bases). This CDR3 is built from 14 residues. V was cut by 7 bases and J by 4 bases, with 16 bases left in between. Germline CDR1 is DFQATT and CDR2 is SNEGSKA (reference sequence).

A note on this clonotype: This may arise from a read error, as a much more abundant clone is one base away. This chain connects TRBV6-1 to TRBJ1-1; possibly TRBD1 for D (6 bases). Germline CDR1 reads MNHNS; CDR2 reads SASEGT. The CDR3 length is 14 residues. Trimming took off 8 bases at V and 3 bases at J, with 16 bases between the two ends. The CDR3 spells CASRGRVVHTEAFF. In DNA form, the CDR3 reads TGTGCCAGCCGGGGGCGGGTTGTGCACACTGAAGCTTTCTTT.

This chain uses TRBV30 with TRBJ2-1; D perhaps matches TRBD1 (6 bases). The CDR3 loop spans 14 amino acids. The V gene's germline CDR1 is GTSNPN and CDR2 SVGIG (reference sequence). Trimming took 5 bases from V and 6 from J, leaving 17 bases between them. In nucleotides, the CDR3 is TGTGCCTGGTGTCTAGGGACAAGTTTCAATGAGCAGTTCTTC. Translation: CAWCLGTSFNEQFF.

For this clonotype: The junction does not match germline at one end; this may be a read error. The V gene is TRBV30, the J gene TRBJ2-4; D is perhaps TRBD1 (6 bases). The germline gives CDR1 GTSNPN, CDR2 SVGIG (reference sequence). The CDR3 has 13 residues. The CDR3 here is CTWSVQGQHIQYF. CDR3 nucleotide sequence: TGTACCTGGAGTGTCCAGGGACAACACATTCAGTATTTC. Full variable domain (rest looked up from reference TRBV30 and TRBJ2-4): SQTIHQWPATLVQPVGSPLSLECTVEGTSNPNLYWYRQAAGRGLQLLFYSVGIGQISSEVPQNLSASRPQDRQFILSSKKLLLSDSGFYLCTWSVQGQHIQYFGAGTRLSVL.

This clonotype has only a few counts. Compared with germline, one end of the junction differs, possibly owing to a read error. V gene TRBV6-5 combines with J gene TRBJ2-2; 8 bases fit TRBD1. The CDR3 covers 16 residues. Germline loops: CDR1 MNHEY, CDR2 SVGAGI. The CDR3 sequence: CASSPDRASFFGGLFF. The CDR3 nucleotides read TGTGCCAGCAGCCCGGACAGGGCCAGCTTTTTCGGGGGGCTGTTTTTT.

This clonotype was detected a few times. The chain is built from TRBV6-5 and TRBJ2-7, with D maybe TRBD1 (6 bases). CDR3 length: 14 residues. Germline V CDR1 and CDR2: MNHEY, SVGAGI. Deletions cut 5 bases from V and 3 bases from J, with 14 bases between. The chain's CDR3 is CASSLSGTNYEQYF. The CDR3 nucleotides are TGTGCCAGCAGTCTCTCCGGGACAAACTACGAGCAGTACTTC.

About this clonotype: Because it lacks the conserved phenylalanine or tryptophan at the end, this CDR3 is likely a read error. This sequence joins TRBV24-1 and TRBJ2-3; 9 nucleotides agree with TRBD1. The CDR3 extends over 16 amino acids. CDR1 and CDR2 from the germline V gene are KGHDR and SFDVKD. The CDR3 is CATSDLGTGNTDTQYL. The DNA of the CDR3 is TGTGCCACCAGTGATTTAGGGACAGGGAACACAGATACCCAGTATCTT.

The table lists this clonotype with a few counts. A much bigger clone sits one base away, suggesting this may be a read error. This chain connects TRBV5-5 to TRBJ1-2; TRBD1 matches at 7 bases. Trimming took 1 base from V and 4 from J; bases not matched to a gene: 7. Germline CDR1 and CDR2: SGHKS and YYEKEE (reference sequence). This CDR3 has 15 amino acids. CDR3 loop: CASSLTGDVIYGYTF. CDR3 in DNA: TGTGCCAGCAGCTTGACAGGGGACGTTATCTATGGCTACACCTTC.

This clonotype appeared a few times. A much larger clonotype is one base distant, so this may be a read error. The chain employs TRBV5-4 and TRBJ2-1; D possibly corresponds to TRBD2 (5 bases). This CDR3 is 12 amino acids long. Germline lookup yields CDR1 SGHNT and CDR2 YYREEE (reference sequence). This CDR3 is CASIHDYYEQFF. Written as DNA, the CDR3 is TGTGCCAGCATTCATGACTACTATGAGCAGTTCTTC.

The chain carries TRBV24-1 and TRBJ2-3, with D perhaps TRBD1 or TRBD2 (6 bases each). The V end was cut by 4 bases, the J end by 7 bases, with 17 bases between. From germline, CDR1 is KGHDR and CDR2 SFDVKD. CDR3 length: 15 amino acids. CDR3 region: CATSETGTGANTQYF. CDR3 coding DNA: TGTGCCACCAGTGAAACCGGGACGGGGGCAAATACGCAGTATTTT.

The rearrangement joins TRBV6-6 to TRBJ2-7; 9 bases line up with TRBD2. Trimming at V came to 9 bases and at J to 2 bases, leaving 8 bases not matched to a gene. The CDR3 contains 14 residues. Germline V gives CDR1 MNHNY, CDR2 SVGAGI (reference sequence). The CDR3 loop reads CASIGASGTYEQYF. The CDR3, as DNA: TGTGCCAGTATAGGTGCTAGCGGGACCTACGAGCAGTACTTC.